These 10 T cell receptor beta chains originate from one sample sequenced in a study of beta chain features in type 1 diabetes. Reverse transcribing all isolated RNA meant expressed TCRB transcripts were sequenced. The assay was immunoSEQ multiplex PCR, and TCRdb's table has in-frame clones only and misses some. Of hundreds of thousands of clones listed, roughly 17% are singletons. Sequencing input: naive CD4+ T cells from blood. The receptors stem from a woman aged 18-35 years in good health.

The chain has TRBV18 and TRBJ2-1; D might be TRBD1 or TRBD2, each matching 5 bases. CDR3 length: 14 residues. Per the germline V gene, CDR1 is KGHSH and CDR2 is LQKENI. The ends were cut back, 8 bases at V and 9 bases at J, with 20 bases in the middle. The CDR3 reads CASASRDAHPEQFF. As DNA, the CDR3 is TGTGCCAGCGCAAGCCGGGACGCACATCCTGAGCAGTTCTTC.

The chain couples TRBV19 to TRBJ2-7; no definite D call. This CDR3 is built from 13 residues. The V gene lost 6 bases and the J gene lost 4 bases, with 13 bases spanning the gap. CDR1 is LNHDA, CDR2 SQIVND, per germline (reference sequence). The CDR3 is CASSNDPKYEQYF. DNA for the CDR3: TGTGCCAGTAGCAACGACCCGAAATACGAGCAGTACTTC.

The chain is built from TRBV29-1 and TRBJ1-1; perhaps TRBD1 as D (5 bases). Trimming shortened V by 7 bases and J by 5 bases, and 14 bases separated the two germline ends. CDR3 length: 12 amino acids. The germline V gene encodes CDR1 SQVTM and CDR2 ANQGSEA. Here the CDR3 reads CSADRDVTEAFF. As DNA, the CDR3 is TGCAGCGCTGACCGGGACGTAACTGAAGCTTTCTTT. Variable domain in full (rest from reference TRBV29-1 and TRBJ1-1): SAVISQKPSRDICQRGTSLTIQCQVDSQVTMMFWYRQQPGQSLTLIATANQGSEATYESGFVIDKFPISRPNLTFSTLTVSNMSPEDSSIYLCSADRDVTEAFFGQGTRLTVV.

A few counts support this clone. The V and J genes are TRBV14 and TRBJ2-1; 12 bases line up with TRBD2. The CDR3 has 17 residues. Germline CDR1 reads SGHDN; CDR2 reads FVKESK. The ends lost 0 bases at V and 9 bases at J; junction bases unmatched: 9. This chain's CDR3 is CASSQDPGLAGWGEQFF. The CDR3, as DNA: TGTGCCAGCAGCCAAGATCCGGGACTAGCGGGTTGGGGTGAGCAGTTCTTC.

The rearrangement links TRBV5-1 to TRBJ1-1; D call uncertain. Germline loops: CDR1 SGHRS, CDR2 YFSETQ. This CDR3 region has 12 residues. The V and J ends lost 1 base and 6 bases respectively, with 7 bases between them. CDR3 loop: CASSLLGAEAFF. The CDR3, as DNA: TGCGCCAGCAGCTTGTTAGGAGCTGAAGCTTTCTTT.

This clone was picked up a small number of times. V usage is TRBV5-1 and J usage is TRBJ2-3; TRBD1 aligns across 8 bases. V trimming: 4 bases; J trimming: 1 base; junction bases outside the gene matches: 11. Germline V gene sequence: CDR1 SGHRS, CDR2 YFSETQ. The CDR3 spans 17 residues. The CDR3 bases are TGCGCCAGCAGCCTGGTAAGACAGGGGATTGGCACAGATACGCAGTATTTT. Translation: CASSLVRQGIGTDTQYF.

The chain joins TRBV28 to TRBJ2-7; 7 bases are a match to TRBD2. The CDR3 consists of 15 residues. Germline V gene lookup returns CDR1 MDHEN and CDR2 SYDVKM. Losses at the gene ends were 2 bases for V and 1 base for J; bases not matched to a gene: 5. The DNA for the CDR3 is TGTGCCAGCAGTTTAGGGGCAGCGGGGTCCTACGAGCAGTACTTC. It translates to CASSLGAAGSYEQYF.

This clone was observed a handful of times. The gene calls are TRBV28 and TRBJ2-5; D is unclear. The CDR3 has 11 amino acids. V was shortened by 8 bases and J by 7 bases, with 11 bases between the two germline ends. Germline CDR1 reads MDHEN; CDR2 reads SYDVKM. The CDR3 protein is CASGKKGTQYF. CDR3 sequence (DNA): TGTGCCAGCGGGAAAAAGGGGACCCAGTACTTC.

Only a few counts were recorded for this clone. Other nucleotide sequences in the sample specify the same CDR3. The chain recombines TRBV6-5 with TRBJ2-3; the D gene is possibly TRBD1 (7 bases). Trimming cost V 6 bases and J 3 bases, with 10 bases left between them. The CDR3 consists of 13 residues. The germline CDR1 and CDR2 sequences are MNHEY and SVGAGI. CDR3 in DNA: TGTGCCAGCAGAGCAGGGGGGACAGATACGCAGTATTTT. Amino acids: CASRAGGTDTQYF.

This clone was recorded a few times. This chain links TRBV27 with TRBJ1-4; D is uncertain. With 6 bases removed from V and 7 bases from J, the gap between germline ends came to 15 bases. The CDR3 extends over 14 amino acids. CDR1 MNHEY and CDR2 SMNVEV come from the germline V gene (reference sequence). The CDR3 DNA reads as TGTGCCAGCAGCCCCCATGGAGCAAGTGAAAAACTGTTTTTT. Translated, it gives CASSPHGASEKLFF.